The 6 T cell receptor beta chains below come from one sample, sequenced in a study of T cells in Graves' hyperthyroidism and ophthalmopathy. RNA transcripts provided the source from which TCR beta CDR3 regions were amplified. Primed by the HTBI set, a first-round RT-PCR was run on the TCR CDR3. One entry per CDR3 protein results from TCRdb running MiXCR on the multiplex PCR reads. Here the sample spans under 400,000 distinct CDR3 sequences, approximately 13% being singletons. The material sequenced was blood. These receptors all come from a woman between 18 and 29 years old with Graves' hyperthyroidism.

The sample holds many counts of this clonotype. The rearrangement uses TRBV2 and TRBJ1-3; D unresolved. Germline CDR1 and CDR2: SNHLY and FYNNEI. CDR3 length equals 13 residues. V was shortened by 1 base and J by 0 bases, with 1 base between the two germline ends. The CDR3 nucleotides are TGTGCCAGCAGTGAAGGCTCTGGAAACACCATATATTTT. Its translation: CASSEGSGNTIYF.

This clonotype appeared many times. The rearrangement links TRBV7-2 to TRBJ2-1, with unresolved D. Deletions cut 6 bases from V and 6 bases from J, with 15 bases between. Germline V CDR1 and CDR2: SGHTA, FQGNSA. The CDR3 spans 14 residues. The CDR3 spells CASRNFDAVNEQFF. CDR3 DNA: TGTGCCAGCAGAAACTTTGATGCGGTCAATGAGCAGTTCTTC. The variable domain in full, with the rest retrieved from reference TRBV7-2 and TRBJ2-1, is GAGVSQSPSNKVTEKGKDVELRCDPISGHTALYWYRQSLGQGLEFLIYFQGNSAPDKSGLPSDRFSAERTGGSVSTLTIQRTQQEDSAVYLCASRNFDAVNEQFFGPGTRLTVL.

In this sample, this clonotype turned up many times. The chain is built from TRBV11-2 and TRBJ2-3; no reliable D call. The CDR3 is made up of 15 amino acids. V was cut by 1 base and J by 0 bases, with 8 bases left in between. In germline, CDR1 is SGHAT, CDR2 FQNNGV. The CDR3 loop reads CASSLGVRSTDTQYF. The CDR3 nucleotides read TGTGCCAGCAGCTTAGGCGTCCGGAGCACAGATACGCAGTATTTT.

The J gene is TRBJ2-7, the V gene TRBV9; D tentatively fits TRBD1 or TRBD2 (6 bases each). V was cut by 1 base and J by 2 bases, with 16 bases left in between. CDR3 size: 16 residues. Germline V gene sequence: CDR1 SGDLS, CDR2 YYNGEE. This chain's CDR3 is CASSVRGGPATYEQYF. CDR3 coding DNA: TGTGCCAGCAGCGTAAGAGGGGGGCCAGCTACCTACGAGCAGTACTTC.

In this sample, this clonotype turned up many times. CDR3 sequence reads: CASSSKGQGRNTEAFF. The CDR3 bases are TGCGCCAGCAGCTCTAAGGGACAGGGCCGGAACACTGAAGCTTTCTTT. The V and J genes are TRBV5-1 and TRBJ1-1; 9 bases fit TRBD1. V shed 3 bases, J shed 1 base, and the junction held 7 bases outside the gene matches. This CDR3 comprises 16 residues. Germline V gene data show CDR1 as SGHRS and CDR2 as YFSETQ.

This clonotype was observed many times. This chain joins TRBV7-2 and TRBJ2-1; perhaps TRBD2 as D (6 bases). V was shortened by 4 bases and J by 1 base, with 8 bases between the two germline ends. Germline-derived CDR1 and CDR2 are SGHTA and FQGNSA. This CDR3 region has 14 residues. CDR3 in DNA: TGTGCCAGCAGCTGGGGGGAGTCCTACAATGAGCAGTTCTTC. Translated: CASSWGESYNEQFF.